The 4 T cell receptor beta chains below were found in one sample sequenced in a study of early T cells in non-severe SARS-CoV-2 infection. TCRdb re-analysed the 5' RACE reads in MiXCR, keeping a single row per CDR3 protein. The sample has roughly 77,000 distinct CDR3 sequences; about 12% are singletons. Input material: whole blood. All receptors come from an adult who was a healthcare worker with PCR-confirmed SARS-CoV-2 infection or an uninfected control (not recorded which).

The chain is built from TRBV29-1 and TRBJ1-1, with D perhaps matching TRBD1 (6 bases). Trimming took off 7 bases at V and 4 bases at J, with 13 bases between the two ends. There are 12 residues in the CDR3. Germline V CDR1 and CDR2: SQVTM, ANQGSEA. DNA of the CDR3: TGCAGCGCCCCTAGCAGGGGCACTGAAGCTTTCTTT. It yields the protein CSAPSRGTEAFF.

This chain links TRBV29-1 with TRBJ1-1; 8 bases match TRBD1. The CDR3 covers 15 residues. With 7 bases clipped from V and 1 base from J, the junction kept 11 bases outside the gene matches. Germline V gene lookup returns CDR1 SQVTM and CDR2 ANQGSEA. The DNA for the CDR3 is TGCAGCGCTACATCAAGAGGGACAGGGAACACTGAAGCTTTCTTT. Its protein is CSATSRGTGNTEAFF. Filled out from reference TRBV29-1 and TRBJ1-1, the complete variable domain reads SAVISQKPSRDICQRGTSLTIQCQVDSQVTMMFWYRQQPGQSLTLIATANQGSEATYESGFVIDKFPISRPNLTFSTLTVSNMSPEDSSIYLCSATSRGTGNTEAFFGQGTRLTVV.

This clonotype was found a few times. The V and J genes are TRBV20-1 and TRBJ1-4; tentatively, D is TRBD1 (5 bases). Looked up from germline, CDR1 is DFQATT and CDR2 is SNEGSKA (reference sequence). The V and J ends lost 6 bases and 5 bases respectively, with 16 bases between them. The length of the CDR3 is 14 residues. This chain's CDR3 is CSAALGTTNEKLFF. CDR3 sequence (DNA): TGCAGTGCAGCTTTGGGGACCACAAATGAAAAACTGTTTTTT.

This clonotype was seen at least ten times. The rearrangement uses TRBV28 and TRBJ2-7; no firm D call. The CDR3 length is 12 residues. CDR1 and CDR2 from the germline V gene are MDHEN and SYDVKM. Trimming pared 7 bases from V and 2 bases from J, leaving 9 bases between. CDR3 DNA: TGTGCCAGCAAGGACCTCACCTACGAGCAGTACTTC. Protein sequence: CASKDLTYEQYF.